This T cell receptor (beta chain) appears in the sequencing data of a study of PD-1 blockade in classical Hodgkin lymphoma. Across the study: Patients were infused with nivolumab 3 mg/kg every 2 weeks. Findings and limits, study-wide: It was CD4+ TCR diversity, not CD8+, that rose significantly by C4D1.

With regard to this clone: Its target is unknown.

Clones were sequenced by immunoSEQ multiplex PCR, and TCRdb holds only the in-frame ones, with some missing. This table holds 55,000 to 75,000 clones, around 75% found once. Trimming removed 4 bases from V and 6 bases from J, with 18 bases in between. The V gene's germline CDR1 is LNHDA and CDR2 SQIVND (reference sequence). This CDR3 is built from 15 residues. Following autologous stem cell transplantation, relapse occurred in every patient, and exposure to brentuximab vedotin varied. Sequenced material: peripheral blood mononuclear cells (PBMCs), taken before the second cycle of nivolumab. The clonotype originates from a human donor with classical Hodgkin lymphoma. The chain combines TRBV19 with TRBJ1-1; the D gene is possibly TRBD1 (5 bases). In DNA form, the CDR3 reads TGTGCCAGTAGTACGAGTTTTGCGGGGCTTCCTGAAGCTTTCTTT. This encodes CASSTSFAGLPEAFF.